This T cell receptor delta chain derives from a study of gamma-delta T cells after stem cell transplantation. TCRdb redid clone calling on the RT-PCR reads using CATT. The repertoire holds under 1,200 delta-chain clones, with around 1.2% as singletons. This TCR derives from a human donor. It is not recorded whose cells these are; they may come from a transplant donor. The sequenced sample was gamma-delta T cells.

In nucleotides, the CDR3 is TGTGCCTGTGAACATCTATCCGGGGATTCAGATAAACTCATCTTT. Translated, it gives CACEHLSGDSDKLIF. V and J are TRDV2 and TRDJ1; D is possibly TRDD3 (6 bases). As TCRdb names no J gene, one was assigned here on the basis of a DNA match to germline. Trimming removed 4 bases at V and 5 bases at J, with 19 bases between. The CDR3 sequence is 15 residues long. Germline CDR1 and CDR2: GEAIGNYY and EKD.